The 26 T cell receptor beta chains listed next were all sequenced from one sample in a study of human T cells and chemical hapten exposure. One entry per CDR3 protein results from TCRdb running MiXCR on the RACE reads. The sample has 62,000 or so distinct CDR3 sequences; 10% to 11% are singletons. Time point reported: pre-sensitization, week 0. Documented treatment: therapeutic diphenylcyclopropenone sensitization with weekly scalp DPC. This specimen was whole blood, taken in connection with sensitization to the hapten diphenylcyclopropenone (DPC). The receptors shown here come from a woman aged 50 to 60 with alopecia areata. Some clones in this sample may be carry-over from other donors' samples.

In its sample, this clonotype was seen many times. The chain has TRBV20-1 and TRBJ1-5; 7 nucleotides align to TRBD1. Germline V lookup: CDR1 DFQATT, CDR2 SNEGSKA (reference sequence). This CDR3 is 15 amino acids long. V trimming: 6 bases; J trimming: 5 bases; junction bases outside the gene matches: 13. This CDR3 reads CSAVEGAPQDQPQHF. CDR3 sequence (DNA): TGCAGTGCCGTGGAGGGGGCCCCCCAAGATCAGCCCCAGCATTTT.

In regard to this clonotype: A read error may be the cause here, since a much bigger clone is one base away. The J gene is TRBJ1-5, the V gene TRBV7-9, with unresolved D. Germline V lookup: CDR1 SEHNR, CDR2 FQNEAQ (reference sequence). This CDR3 is built from 12 residues. The CDR3 here is CASSNSNQPRHF. CDR3 coding DNA: TGTGCCAGCAGTAATAGCAATCAGCCCCGGCATTTT.

On this clonotype itself: A much larger clone lies a single base off, so this may be a read error. Since no conserved phenylalanine or tryptophan closes the CDR3, a read error is the likely cause. CDR3 loop: CASSLVKETQYL. For the CDR3, the DNA is TGTGCCAGCAGCTTAGTTAAGGAGACGCAGTACCTC. The chain couples TRBV7-8 to TRBJ2-5; D unresolved. Per germline, CDR1 SGHVS and CDR2 FQNEAQ. This CDR3 comprises 12 residues.

This clonotype was observed many times. The V and J genes are TRBV27 and TRBJ2-5; TRBD2 might be the D (6 bases). This CDR3 has 14 residues. Germline V gene sequence: CDR1 MNHEY, CDR2 SMNVEV (reference sequence). Trimming shortened V by 5 bases and J by 2 bases, and 12 bases separated the two germline ends. In nucleotides, the CDR3 is TGTGCCAGCAGTACGCGACTAGGACAAGAGACCCAGTACTTC. Translated, it gives CASSTRLGQETQYF.

This clonotype was seen many times. The chain has TRBV30 and TRBJ1-3; 7 nucleotides align to TRBD1. J was trimmed by 4 bases and V by 1 base; bases with no gene match: 7. The CDR3 consists of 15 residues. Germline V gene lookup returns CDR1 GTSNPN and CDR2 SVGIG (reference sequence). Here the CDR3 DNA reads TGTGCCTGGAGTGAGGCCAGGGGGGCGGGAAACACCATATATTTT. This gives the protein CAWSEARGAGNTIYF.

The genes are TRBV27 and TRBJ2-1; no clear D gene. This CDR3 has 11 amino acids. The germline V gene encodes CDR1 MNHEY and CDR2 SMNVEV (reference sequence). Trimming left V 6 bases short and J 10 bases short, with 10 bases between. The CDR3 DNA reads as TGTGCCAGCAGCCGTAATCGAGAGCAGTTCTTC. This encodes CASSRNREQFF.

This clonotype showed up just a few times. CDR3 sequence: CSGQGGAEAFF. CDR3 sequence (DNA): TGCAGTGGTCAGGGCGGTGCTGAAGCTTTCTTT. The rearrangement joins TRBV20-1 to TRBJ1-1, with a tentative D call TRBD1 (5 bases). V was trimmed by 7 bases and J by 6 bases, leaving 12 bases between them. This CDR3 contains 11 residues. CDR1 DFQATT and CDR2 SNEGSKA come from the germline V gene (reference sequence).

The chain is built from TRBV4-3 and TRBJ2-5, with 8 bases fitting TRBD2. V shed 4 bases and J 6 bases; nucleotides not matched to a gene: 16. The germline CDR1 and CDR2 sequences are LGHNA and YSLEER. The CDR3 has 17 amino acids. The CDR3 reads CASSPKPPAGTRKTQYF. CDR3 DNA sequence: TGCGCCAGCAGCCCCAAACCACCGGCCGGGACTAGGAAGACCCAGTACTTC.

The J gene is TRBJ2-7, the V gene TRBV5-1; D is unresolved. Deletions cut 2 bases from V and 3 bases from J, with 12 bases between. The CDR3 spans 14 residues. The germline V gene has CDR1 SGHRS and CDR2 YFSETQ. The CDR3 region has the DNA TGCGCCAGCAGCTTAAGCCCTCAGGTCTACGAGCAGTACTTC. Protein product: CASSLSPQVYEQYF.

This clonotype showed up many times. The chain combines TRBV4-3 with TRBJ2-3; 9 positions match TRBD2. There are 17 residues in the CDR3. Germline V gene sequence: CDR1 LGHNA, CDR2 YSLEER. Trimming at V came to 1 base and at J to 6 bases, leaving 11 bases not matched to a gene. The CDR3 spells CASSQVRSSGAGDTQYF. For the CDR3, the DNA is TGCGCCAGCAGCCAAGTGAGATCTAGCGGGGCGGGTGATACGCAGTATTTT.

This clonotype was picked up a small number of times. The chain joins TRBV12-3 or TRBV12-4 to TRBJ2-3, with D possibly being TRBD1 (5 bases). V was trimmed by 6 bases and J by 8 bases, leaving 21 bases between them. This CDR3 comprises 15 residues. In nucleotides, the CDR3 is TGTGCCAGCAGATTCAGGGTTGCCCCCAGGGCTACGCAGTATTTT. It translates to CASRFRVAPRATQYF.

This chain connects TRBV18 to TRBJ2-7, with 15 positions matching TRBD2. Germline CDR1 and CDR2: KGHSH and LQKENI. With 2 bases clipped from V and 6 bases from J, the junction kept 2 bases outside the gene matches. The CDR3 has 15 residues. CDR3 coding DNA: TGTGCCAGCTCACCAAGGGGACTAGCGGGAGGCGAGCAGTACTTC. Its translation: CASSPRGLAGGEQYF.

This clonotype occurred many times. The V gene is TRBV20-1, the J gene TRBJ2-7, with 12 bases fitting TRBD1. Germline V gene lookup returns CDR1 DFQATT and CDR2 SNEGSKA (reference sequence). The CDR3 totals 13 residues. Unmatched junction bases numbered 7, after V lost 7 bases and J lost 6 bases. CDR3 coding DNA: TGCAGTGTCAGGCGGGACAGGGGGCCCGAGCAGTACTTC. Protein: CSVRRDRGPEQYF.

This clonotype has just a few counts. The chain joins TRBV20-1 to TRBJ2-2, with 7 nucleotides matching TRBD2. The CDR3 totals 16 residues. The germline V gene encodes CDR1 DFQATT and CDR2 SNEGSKA (reference sequence). V lost 5 bases, J lost 2 bases, and 11 bases stayed unmatched. The CDR3 DNA is TGCAGTGCTCCGCCGACTAGCTCCCCAAACACCGGGGAGCTGTTTTTT. Residues: CSAPPTSSPNTGELFF.

The chain has TRBV28 and TRBJ2-3; possibly TRBD1 or TRBD2 for D (5 bases each). The CDR3 has 13 amino acids. Trimming took 7 bases from V and 1 from J, leaving 9 bases between them. Germline-derived CDR1 and CDR2 are MDHEN and SYDVKM. The CDR3 here is CASIRDRTDTQYF. Written as DNA, the CDR3 is TGTGCCAGCATCAGGGACCGCACAGATACGCAGTATTTT.

This clonotype has ten or more counts. The CDR3 DNA is TGTGCCAGCAGCCCCCGGCTGGACGTCCCTGAAAAACTGTTTTTT. Protein product: CASSPRLDVPEKLFF. This chain links TRBV7-6 with TRBJ1-4; D gene unclear. Trimming cost V 5 bases and J 7 bases, with 17 bases left between them. The CDR3 contains 15 residues. In germline, CDR1 is SGHVS, CDR2 FNYEAQ. Together with reference TRBV7-6 and TRBJ1-4, the CDR3 gives the full variable domain: GAGVSQSPRYKVTKRGQDVALRCDPISGHVSLYWYRQALGQGPEFLTYFNYEAQQDKSGLPNDRFSAERPEGSISTLTIQRTEQRDSAMYRCASSPRLDVPEKLFFGSGTQLSVL.

This clonotype was recorded at least ten times. The chain couples TRBV29-1 to TRBJ2-1; D ambiguous. The CDR3 has 13 residues. Per the germline V gene, CDR1 is SQVTM and CDR2 is ANQGSEA. Trimming took off 8 bases at V and 2 bases at J, with 13 bases between the two ends. CDR3 protein: CSPSKWPYNEQFF. In nucleotides, the CDR3 is TGCAGCCCATCCAAGTGGCCCTACAATGAGCAGTTCTTC.

Only a few counts were recorded for this clonotype. This chain links TRBV18 with TRBJ2-7, with D possibly matching TRBD2 (5 bases). The CDR3 is 13 amino acids. The V gene lost 7 bases and the J gene lost 0 bases, with 10 bases spanning the gap. Per the germline V gene, CDR1 is KGHSH and CDR2 is LQKENI. CDR3 sequence: CASCPGISYEQYF. The DNA of the CDR3 is TGTGCCAGCTGTCCGGGGATCTCCTACGAGCAGTACTTC.

J is TRBJ2-6 and V is TRBV7-2; 9 bases fit TRBD1. CDR3 length: 18 residues. The J segment lost 3 bases and the V segment lost 5 bases, leaving 11 bases of the junction unmatched. The V gene's germline CDR1 is SGHTA and CDR2 FQGNSA. In DNA, the CDR3 is TGTGCCAGCAGCCAACGGGACAGGGTGGTGTATGGGGCCAACGTCCTGACTTTC. Protein product: CASSQRDRVVYGANVLTF.

This clonotype was counted a few times. The chain employs TRBV15 and TRBJ2-1; TRBD2 aligns across 8 bases. Germline V gene sequence: CDR1 LNHNV, CDR2 YYDKDF (reference sequence). The CDR3 contains 15 residues. V was clipped by 8 bases and J by 6 bases; unmatched bases: 12. CDR3 protein: CATRSGGGRSNEQFF. CDR3 nucleotide sequence: TGTGCCACCCGCTCGGGTGGCGGGAGGAGCAATGAGCAGTTCTTC.

In this sample, this clonotype turned up many times. The V and J genes are TRBV5-6 and TRBJ1-1; D not certain. Germline V gene data show CDR1 as SGHDT and CDR2 as YYEEEE. This CDR3 region has 12 residues. Trimming removed 2 bases at V and 1 base at J, with 3 bases between. As DNA, the CDR3 is TGTGCCAGCAGCTTCTCGAACACTGAAGCTTTCTTT. This codes for CASSFSNTEAFF.

This rearrangement joins TRBV10-3 to TRBJ2-1; 9 nucleotides match TRBD2. V lost 8 bases and J lost 6; bases outside the gene matches: 8. The CDR3 loop spans 14 amino acids. CDR1 is ENHRY and CDR2 is SYGVKD in the germline V gene. CDR3 nucleotide sequence: TGTGCCATCTCGGCGGGAGGGCCTCCCAATGAGCAGTTCTTC. This encodes CAISAGGPPNEQFF.

This clonotype was seen repeatedly, ten times or more. CDR3 DNA: TGTGCCAGCATGCACGGGGGGGTTAATGAAAAACTGTTTTTT. This translates into CASMHGGVNEKLFF. The chain is built from TRBV6-5 and TRBJ1-4, with D perhaps matching TRBD1 (5 bases). This CDR3 spans 14 amino acids. Trimming removed 7 bases at V and 4 bases at J, with 13 bases between. In germline, CDR1 is MNHEY, CDR2 SVGAGI.

The table lists this clonotype with many counts. The chain combines TRBV12-3 or TRBV12-4 with TRBJ2-2; 10 positions agree with TRBD2. This CDR3 has 18 amino acids. V shed 3 bases, J shed 4 bases, and the junction held 11 bases outside the gene matches. The CDR3 spells CASSFFYASGGGTGELFF. DNA for the CDR3: TGTGCCAGCAGTTTCTTCTACGCTAGCGGGGGCGGCACCGGGGAGCTGTTTTTT.

The chain employs TRBV18 and TRBJ1-2, with TRBD1 identical over 8 bases. The CDR3 has 13 residues. V trimming: 9 bases; J trimming: 7 bases; junction bases outside the gene matches: 10. Germline V CDR1 and CDR2: KGHSH, LQKENI. The CDR3 DNA sequence: TGTGCCAGTCGCTCTGGACAGGGCTCTGGCTACACCTTC. The encoded protein is CASRSGQGSGYTF.

This clonotype was observed at least ten times. J is TRBJ2-5 and V is TRBV5-5, with 9 bases identical to TRBD2. Germline-derived CDR1 and CDR2 are SGHKS and YYEKEE (reference sequence). This CDR3 spans 17 amino acids. The ends lost 1 base at V and 2 bases at J; junction bases unmatched: 9. CDR3 DNA: TGTGCCAGCAGCTTGATTGCGAGCGGGGGGACTCAAGAGACCCAGTACTTC. This translates into CASSLIASGGTQETQYF.